This is a list of T cell receptor beta chains from one sample in a study of blood T cell repertoires in COVID-19. Repertoires were generated with immunoSEQ multiplex PCR, while TCRdb's copy carries only in-frame clones and drops some. The sample lists around 25,000 clones; approximately 85% were seen once. The specimen was peripheral blood. The receptor set was obtained from a woman in her 50s with active COVID-19. Each CDR3 is given with its conserved first and last residue. Fields, in order: V gene, D gene, J gene, clone size, CDR3 protein, CDR3 DNA. A D gene is named only where the DNA matches it firmly. Size values are once, few and many counts, or a class for expanded clones, and some rows have none.

TRBV5-1	TRBD2	TRBJ2-3	NA	CASSLHQGGDTDTQYF	TGCGCCAGCAGCTTGCATCAGGGAGGGGACACAGATACGCAGTATTTT
TRBV28	NA	TRBJ1-2	NA	CASSLGGLYGYTF	TGTGCCAGCAGTTTGGGGGGGCTTTATGGCTACACCTTC
TRBV4-1	TRBD2	TRBJ2-1	NA	CASSPYRTSGNEQFF	TGCGCCAGCAGCCCCTACCGGACTAGCGGGAATGAGCAGTTCTTC
TRBV5-4	TRBD2	TRBJ2-3	NA	CASRGGSHTDTQYF	TGTGCCAGCAGGGGGGGGTCGCACACAGATACGCAGTATTTT
TRBV28	NA	TRBJ2-4	NA	CASSLRSLNIQYF	TGTGCCAGCAGTTTGCGGAGCTTAAACATTCAGTACTTC
TRBV6-1	TRBD2	TRBJ2-5	NA	CASSELGSGNFKTQYF	TGTGCCAGCAGTGAATTGGGTAGCGGGAATTTTAAGACCCAGTACTTC
TRBV7-9	TRBD1	TRBJ1-1	NA	CASSLDGQGAKERAEAFF	TGTGCCAGCAGCTTGGACGGACAGGGGGCGAAAGAGCGCGCTGAAGCTTTCTTT
TRBV28	TRBD2	TRBJ2-2	NA	CATTLGGGPGELFF	TGTGCCACCACACTTGGGGGAGGGCCCGGGGAGCTGTTTTTT
TRBV5-1	NA	TRBJ1-3	NA	CASSLDIGNTIYF	TGCGCCAGCAGCTTGGACATTGGAAACACCATATATTTT
TRBV4-1	TRBD2	TRBJ2-1	NA	CASSQEGAGVINEQFF	TGCGCCAGCAGCCAAGAGGGAGCGGGAGTAATAAATGAGCAGTTCTTC
TRBV2	NA	TRBJ2-5	NA	CASRVRSGQVQETQYF	TGTGCCAGCAGGGTCCGAAGCGGGCAGGTCCAAGAGACCCAGTACTTC
TRBV11-3	TRBD1	TRBJ2-1	once	CASSVTGQGFNEQFF	TGTGCCAGCAGCGTTACGGGACAGGGGTTCAATGAGCAGTTCTTC
TRBV21-1	NA	TRBJ1-2	NA	CASSKSRDYNYGYTF	TGTGCCAGCAGCAAATCCCGGGATTATAACTATGGCTACACCTTC
TRBV28	NA	TRBJ1-5	NA	CATHLGASNQPQHF	TGTGCCACCCATCTAGGTGCCAGCAATCAGCCCCAGCATTTT
TRBV3-1/TRBV3-2	NA	TRBJ2-7	NA	CASSQDAGNYEQYF	TGTGCCAGCAGCCAAGATGCCGGGAACTACGAGCAGTACTTC
TRBV27	NA	TRBJ2-7	NA	CASSQRSQLYEQYF	TGTGCCAGCAGTCAAAGGAGCCAACTCTACGAGCAGTACTTC
TRBV14	TRBD1	TRBJ1-2	NA	CASSQRQGVYGYTF	TGTGCCAGCAGCCAACGACAGGGGGTCTACGGCTACACCTTC
TRBV9	NA	TRBJ1-2	NA	CASSVASRSANYGYTF	TGTGCCAGCAGCGTAGCTAGCAGGTCGGCTAACTATGGCTACACCTTC
TRBV2	TRBD2	TRBJ2-7	NA	CASNVGGPGEQYF	TGTGCCAGCAATGTGGGAGGGCCTGGCGAGCAGTACTTC
TRBV4-1	NA	TRBJ2-3	NA	CASSPAEVSSTDTQYF	TGCGCCAGCAGCCCAGCGGAAGTATCTAGCACAGATACGCAGTATTTT
TRBV28	NA	TRBJ1-3	NA	CASGGFHSGNTIYF	TGTGCCAGCGGCGGTTTTCACTCTGGAAACACCATATATTTT
TRBV10-2	TRBD1	TRBJ1-1	once	CASSEQGASTEAFF	TGCGCCAGCAGTGAACAGGGGGCAAGCACTGAAGCTTTCTTT
TRBV5-1	NA	TRBJ2-7	NA	CASSLRPGAYEQYF	TGCGCCAGCAGCTTGAGGCCAGGCGCCTACGAGCAGTACTTC
TRBV30	TRBD1	TRBJ1-1	NA	CAWSVTRTGNTEAFF	TGTGCCTGGAGTGTAACCAGGACAGGGAACACTGAAGCTTTCTTT
TRBV30	NA	TRBJ2-2	NA	CAWGISGEGTGELFF	TGTGCCTGGGGAATTAGCGGAGAGGGCACCGGGGAGCTGTTTTTT
TRBV19	TRBD1	TRBJ1-5	NA	CASSIRTGGSGSNQPQHF	TGTGCCAGTAGTATACGGACAGGGGGCTCGGGGAGCAATCAGCCCCAGCATTTT
TRBV6-6	NA	TRBJ2-7	NA	CASSQEYEQYF	TGTGCCAGCAGTCAAGAGTACGAGCAGTACTTC
TRBV9	NA	TRBJ2-7	NA	CASSVEATAIYEQYF	TGTGCCAGCAGCGTAGAGGCGACAGCCATCTACGAGCAGTACTTC
TRBV10-3	TRBD1	TRBJ1-2	NA	CANSAGTGSGYTF	TGTGCCAACTCAGCCGGGACAGGGTCGGGCTACACCTTC
TRBV5-4	TRBD2	TRBJ2-3	NA	CASSPGGGALTDTQYF	TGTGCCAGCAGCCCGGGAGGGGGGGCGCTGACAGATACGCAGTATTTT
TRBV9	NA	TRBJ2-1	NA	CASSPSGSSYNEQFF	TGTGCCAGCAGCCCCAGTGGGAGCTCCTACAATGAGCAGTTCTTC
TRBV11-2	NA	TRBJ1-6	NA	CASSYTGQNSPLHF	TGTGCCAGCAGCTACACAGGGCAGAACTCACCCCTCCACTTT
TRBV6-6	TRBD2	TRBJ2-1	once	CASSRRTSGTYNEQFF	TGTGCCAGCAGTCGACGGACTAGCGGGACCTACAATGAGCAGTTCTTC
TRBV27	TRBD1	TRBJ2-7	NA	CASSLTGGSYEQYF	TGTGCCAGCAGTTTAACAGGGGGCTCCTACGAGCAGTACTTC
TRBV9	TRBD1	TRBJ1-3	NA	CASSVGQGASGNTIYF	TGTGCCAGCAGCGTAGGGCAGGGGGCCTCTGGAAACACCATATATTTT
TRBV30	NA	TRBJ1-4	NA	CAWSVLRSETNEKLFF	TGTGCCTGGAGTGTACTAAGATCTGAGACTAATGAAAAACTGTTTTTT
TRBV4-1	NA	TRBJ2-6	NA	CASSQTSGANVLTF	TGCGCCAGCAGCCAAACTAGCGGGGCCAACGTCCTGACTTTC
TRBV6-5	TRBD2	TRBJ2-3	NA	CASKPSGGTDTQYF	TGTGCCAGCAAGCCTAGCGGGGGCACAGATACGCAGTATTTT
TRBV28	TRBD1	TRBJ1-5	once	CASTIGQGAYSNQPQHF	TGTGCCAGCACTATAGGACAGGGGGCTTATAGCAATCAGCCCCAGCATTTT
TRBV27	TRBD1	TRBJ2-2	NA	CASSRTGNTGELFF	TGTGCCAGCAGTCGGACAGGGAACACCGGGGAGCTGTTTTTT
TRBV5-5	NA	TRBJ1-2	few	CASSNRANYGYTF	TGTGCCAGCAGCAACAGGGCTAACTATGGCTACACCTTC
TRBV7-7	TRBD2	TRBJ2-7	once	CASSRGLAGVHEQYF	TGTGCTAGCAGCCGCGGACTAGCGGGAGTCCACGAGCAGTACTTC
TRBV5-1	TRBD2	TRBJ2-1	once	CASSRTSLNEQFF	TGCGCCAGCAGCCGGACTAGCCTCAATGAGCAGTTCTTC
TRBV5-4	TRBD2	TRBJ2-1	NA	CASSLVSGRDSEQFF	TGTGCCAGCAGCTTGGTTAGCGGGAGAGATAGTGAGCAGTTCTTC